This TCR beta chain originates from a study of immune evolution from preneoplasia to lung adenocarcinoma. H&E slides confirmed each diagnosis, reviewed by two pathologists independently. TCRdb's copy holds only in-frame clones and misses some; the assay was immunoSEQ multiplex PCR. The sample holds 6,000 to 7,500 clones, about 82% seen once. The CDR3 has 13 amino acids. Germline CDR1 is MNHEY and CDR2 is SVGAGI. The V end was cut by 9 bases, the J end by 6 bases, with 18 bases between. This TCR derives from a person between 55 and 80 years old with lung adenocarcinoma. Material: FFPE minimally invasive lung adenocarcinoma tissue. The chain employs TRBV6-5 and TRBJ2-7; D gene unclear. CDR3 amino acids: CASRRGPVAEQYF. DNA of the CDR3: TGTGCCAGTAGGAGAGGTCCGGTGGCCGAGCAGTACTTC.